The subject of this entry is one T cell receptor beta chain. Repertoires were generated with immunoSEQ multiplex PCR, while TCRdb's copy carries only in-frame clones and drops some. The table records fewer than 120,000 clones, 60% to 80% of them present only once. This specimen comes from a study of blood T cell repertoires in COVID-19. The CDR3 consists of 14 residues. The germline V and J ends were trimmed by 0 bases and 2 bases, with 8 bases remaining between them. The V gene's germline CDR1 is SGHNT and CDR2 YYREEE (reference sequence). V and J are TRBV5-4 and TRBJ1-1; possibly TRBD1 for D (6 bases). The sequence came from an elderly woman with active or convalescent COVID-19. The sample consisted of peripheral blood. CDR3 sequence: CASSLGTANTEAFF. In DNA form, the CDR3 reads TGTGCCAGCAGCTTGGGGACAGCTAACACTGAAGCTTTCTTT.